This is a list of T cell receptor beta chains from one sample in a study of shared clonotypes between healthy human individuals. TCRdb keeps only in-frame clones here, not all; method: immunoSEQ multiplex PCR. Of about a million clones listed, around 77% are singletons. Sequences were obtained from memory CD4+ T cells from PBMCs. These receptors were taken from a man aged 18 to 29 in good health. Some clones in this sample may be carry-over from other donors' samples. The CDR3 runs from the conserved cysteine through the conserved F or W. The D gene is left open where the match is weak. Rows give clone size only sometimes, using once, few, many, or a class for an expanded clone.

NA	21	TRBJ1-5	NA	TRBV14	CASSQNRPQRPEDYSNQPQHF	TGTGCCAGCAGCCAAAACAGGCCCCAGAGGCCCGAAGACTATAGCAATCAGCCCCAGCATTTT
NA	13	TRBJ1-1	NA	TRBV4-1	CASSQQPNTEAFF	TGCGCCAGCAGCCAACAACCGAACACTGAAGCTTTCTTT
NA	16	TRBJ2-7	TRBD1	TRBV5-1	CASSLTWDRVTYEQYF	TGCGCCAGCAGCCTGACTTGGGACAGGGTGACCTACGAGCAGTACTTC
NA	15	TRBJ1-6	NA	TRBV27	CASSTQGLRNSPLHF	TGTGCCAGCAGTACGCAGGGTCTAAGAAATTCACCCCTCCACTTT
NA	16	TRBJ1-1	TRBD1	TRBV7-9	CASSKGQTGWGTEAFF	TGTGCCAGCAGCAAGGGACAGACGGGCTGGGGCACTGAAGCTTTCTTT
NA	13	TRBJ2-3	NA	TRBV19	CASKVPGTDTQYF	TGTGCCAGTAAGGTCCCGGGGACAGATACGCAGTATTTT
NA	15	TRBJ1-1	TRBD1	TRBV5-1	CASSLRTGANTEAFF	TGCGCCAGCAGCTTACGGACAGGGGCGAACACTGAAGCTTTCTTT
few	13	TRBJ1-1	NA	TRBV30	CAWSVKGNTEAFF	TGTGCCTGGAGTGTGAAGGGGAACACTGAAGCTTTCTTT
NA	15	TRBJ2-2	TRBD1	TRBV5-4	CASNPGQGSTGELFF	TGTGCCAGCAACCCGGGACAGGGATCCACCGGGGAGCTGTTTTTT
NA	15	TRBJ2-5	TRBD1	TRBV27	CASSPGQGSGETQYF	TGTGCCAGCAGTCCCGGACAGGGCTCTGGCGAGACCCAGTACTTC
NA	15	TRBJ2-1	NA	TRBV5-4	CASSSGSLGPAGAFF	TGTGCCAGCAGTTCTGGGAGTTTGGGGCCCGCAGGTGCGTTCTTC
NA	14	TRBJ2-1	TRBD2	TRBV18	CASSPGLDYNEQFF	TGTGCCAGCTCTCCGGGACTAGACTACAATGAGCAGTTCTTC
NA	14	TRBJ2-3	TRBD2	TRBV28	CASSFSGRADTQYF	TGTGCCAGCAGTTTCAGCGGGAGAGCAGATACGCAGTATTTT
NA	15	TRBJ2-7	NA	TRBV27	CASSHLAKLAYEQYF	TGTGCCAGCAGTCATCTAGCGAAACTTGCCTACGAGCAGTACTTC
NA	14	TRBJ2-1	TRBD2	TRBV6-1	CASRLAGPENEQFF	TGTGCCAGCAGGCTAGCGGGGCCCGAAAATGAGCAGTTCTTC
NA	16	TRBJ2-2	TRBD2	TRBV28	CASSDRTSGRAGELFF	TGTGCCAGCAGTGACCGGACTAGCGGGAGGGCCGGGGAGCTGTTTTTT
NA	13	TRBJ2-7	TRBD1	TRBV6-5	CASSRDRNYEQYF	TGTGCCAGCAGTCGGGACAGAAACTACGAGCAGTACTTC
NA	15	TRBJ2-1	TRBD2	TRBV7-6	CASSLLAGGGNEQFF	TGTGCCAGCAGCTTACTAGCGGGAGGGGGGAATGAGCAGTTCTTC
NA	16	TRBJ2-7	NA	TRBV7-9	CASSLPQTGRSYEQYF	TGTGCCAGCAGCTTACCGCAAACAGGTAGATCCTACGAGCAGTACTTC
NA	15	TRBJ2-3	NA	TRBV27	CASSLRAPSTDTQYF	TGTGCCAGCAGTTTACGGGCGCCAAGCACAGATACGCAGTATTTT
NA	16	TRBJ2-2	NA	TRBV5-1	CASSLAPRGDTGELFF	TGCGCCAGCAGCTTGGCCCCTAGGGGGGACACCGGGGAGCTGTTTTTT
NA	14	TRBJ1-3	NA	TRBV27	CASSLSRSEAAIYF	TGTGCCAGCAGTTTATCGAGAAGTGAGGCTGCCATATATTTT
NA	14	TRBJ1-3	TRBD1	TRBV19	CASSMTGTGNTIYF	TGTGCCAGTAGTATGACAGGGACTGGAAACACCATATATTTT
NA	13	TRBJ2-7	TRBD1	TRBV7-9	CASSLGQGFEQYF	TGTGCCAGCAGCTTGGGACAGGGGTTCGAGCAGTACTTC
NA	15	TRBJ2-5	NA	TRBV27	CASSFRGPRGETQYF	TGTGCCAGCAGTTTTCGGGGGCCCCGGGGGGAGACCCAGTACTTC
NA	15	TRBJ2-7	TRBD1	TRBV6-5	CASRPGQGGSYEQYF	TGTGCCAGCAGGCCGGGACAGGGGGGGTCCTACGAGCAGTACTTC
NA	13	TRBJ2-3	NA	TRBV6-5	CASSYGYSDTQYF	TGTGCCAGCAGTTATGGTTACTCAGATACGCAGTATTTT
NA	14	TRBJ2-7	TRBD2	TRBV7-8	CASSGTSGSYEQYF	TGTGCCAGCAGTGGGACTAGCGGGAGTTACGAGCAGTACTTC
NA	14	TRBJ1-4	NA	TRBV5-5	CASTLDPKGEKLFF	TGTGCCAGCACTCTCGATCCTAAGGGGGAAAAACTGTTTTTT
NA	11	TRBJ2-7	TRBD1	TRBV29-1	CSVDPGGKQYF	TGCAGCGTTGATCCAGGGGGCAAGCAGTACTTC
NA	19	TRBJ1-5	TRBD1	TRBV6-1	CASSEAGQAPGHSNQPQHF	TGTGCCAGCAGTGAGGCAGGACAGGCGCCCGGACATAGCAATCAGCCCCAGCATTTT
NA	13	TRBJ1-2	NA	TRBV7-2	CASSPDKNYGYTF	TGTGCCAGCAGCCCTGACAAAAACTATGGCTACACCTTC
few	15	TRBJ2-1	NA	TRBV27	CASSPRAALGNEQFF	TGTGCCAGCAGTCCCCGTGCCGCACTGGGGAATGAGCAGTTCTTC
NA	16	TRBJ2-4	NA	TRBV2	CASSAGGAQAKNIQYF	TGTGCCAGCAGCGCAGGGGGGGCCCAAGCCAAAAACATTCAGTACTTC
NA	14	TRBJ1-1	TRBD1	TRBV5-8	CASSGRTGGSEAFF	TGTGCCAGCAGCGGGCGAACAGGGGGCTCTGAAGCTTTCTTT
NA	15	TRBJ2-4	TRBD1	TRBV2	CASRDGTGGWNIQYF	TGTGCCAGCAGAGACGGGACAGGGGGCTGGAACATTCAGTACTTC
few	15	TRBJ1-3	TRBD1	TRBV27	CASARGRGLGNTIYF	TGTGCCAGTGCCCGAGGCAGGGGGCTCGGAAACACCATATATTTT
NA	20	TRBJ2-1	TRBD2	TRBV5-1	CASSLYWGLAAYRSYNEQFF	TGCGCCAGCAGCTTGTACTGGGGACTAGCGGCTTACCGCTCCTACAATGAGCAGTTCTTC
NA	13	TRBJ2-7	NA	TRBV5-1	CASSDKGAYEQYF	TGCGCCAGCAGTGACAAAGGAGCCTACGAGCAGTACTTC
NA	14	TRBJ1-2	NA	TRBV5-4	CASSYRAVNYGYTF	TGTGCCAGCAGCTACCGCGCGGTCAACTATGGCTACACCTTC
NA	16	TRBJ2-7	TRBD1	TRBV28	CASSLWGQGRSYEQYF	TGTGCCAGCAGTTTGTGGGGACAGGGACGCTCCTACGAGCAGTACTTC
NA	13	TRBJ2-5	NA	TRBV28	CASSFGLLETQYF	TGTGCCAGCAGTTTTGGGCTCCTGGAGACCCAGTACTTC
NA	16	TRBJ1-2	NA	TRBV9	CASSWRSEGGFYGYTF	TGTGCCAGCAGCTGGCGGTCAGAGGGGGGCTTCTATGGCTACACCTTC
NA	15	TRBJ2-1	TRBD2	TRBV28	CASSTRLAGYNEQFF	TGTGCCAGCAGTACCCGACTAGCGGGGTACAATGAGCAGTTCTTC
few	15	TRBJ1-2	TRBD1	TRBV30	CAWSVQGQGARGYTF	TGTGCCTGGAGTGTACAGGGACAGGGGGCGCGAGGCTACACCTTC
NA	14	TRBJ1-6	NA	TRBV27	CASSFGGINSPLHF	TGTGCCAGCAGTTTTGGGGGGATCAATTCACCCCTCCACTTT
NA	16	TRBJ2-2	TRBD1	TRBV5-1	CASSLGQGAITGELFF	TGCGCCAGCAGCTTGGGACAGGGGGCTATCACCGGGGAGCTGTTTTTT
NA	13	TRBJ1-2	NA	TRBV5-6	CASGLRGDSGYTF	TGTGCCAGCGGGCTAAGGGGGGATAGTGGCTACACCTTC